Listed below are T cell receptor beta chains from one sample, sequenced in a study of cytotoxic CD8 clonotypes in ibrutinib-treated CLL. Profiled with immunoSEQ multiplex PCR; TCRdb holds only in-frame clones, not every one. The table shows 40,000 to 50,000 clones, with roughly 63% occurring only once. The specimen was PBMCs, collected after 24 months of ibrutinib treatment. The receptor set was obtained from a human donor with chronic lymphocytic leukemia. CDR3s include the opening cysteine and the closing phenylalanine or tryptophan. D genes are given only for firm matches. Size is omitted from some rows. Given values are once, few, many or a class for expanded clones.

V,size,J,D,DNA,CDR3
TRBV25-1,.,TRBJ1-2,TRBD1,TGTGCCAGCAGTGACTTAGGACAGGTCTATGGCTACACCTTC,CASSDLGQVYGYTF
TRBV5-1,.,TRBJ2-3,.,TGCGCCAGCAGCTTGGAGGAGCTGGGCACAGATACGCAGTATTTT,CASSLEELGTDTQYF
TRBV25-1,.,TRBJ1-2,TRBD1,TGTGCCAGCAGTGAATATGGTGAGGGGGCTGGCTACACCTTC,CASSEYGEGAGYTF
TRBV6-6,.,TRBJ2-7,TRBD2,TGTGCCAGCAGTTTCTCGGGCGGGGGGCCCTACGAGCAGTACTTC,CASSFSGGGPYEQYF
TRBV5-1,few,TRBJ1-1,TRBD1,TGCGCCAGCAGCTTGGGTTCGGACAGGGCTGAAGCTTTCTTT,CASSLGSDRAEAFF
TRBV6-1,.,TRBJ1-1,.,TGTGCCAGCAAAGAGACAAGAGAAGCTTTCTTT,CASKETREAFF
TRBV5-4,.,TRBJ2-3,.,TGTGCCAGCAGCTTGGAACTAACTAGCACAGATACGCAGTATTTT,CASSLELTSTDTQYF
TRBV29-1,.,TRBJ1-1,.,TGCAGCGTCCGTACAGGAGGAACTGAAGCTTTCTTT,CSVRTGGTEAFF
TRBV12-5,.,TRBJ2-7,.,TGTGCTAGTGGTTTGGTAAAGTCTGAATTTGGGACGTTTTCCTACGAGCAGTACTTC,CASGLVKSEFGTFSYEQYF
TRBV28,few,TRBJ1-2,.,TGTGCCAGCAGGGTGGGTTTTCCTAACTATGGCTACACCTTC,CASRVGFPNYGYTF
TRBV6-1,few,TRBJ1-4,TRBD1,TGTGCCAGCAGTGACCCGACAGGGGGGGAGGAAAAACTGTTTTTT,CASSDPTGGEEKLFF
TRBV19,.,TRBJ1-1,.,TGTGCCAGTAGTATGGGGCAGGTGAAGGTGTGGACTGAAGCTTTCTTT,CASSMGQVKVWTEAFF
TRBV5-1,.,TRBJ2-1,.,TGCGCCAGCAGTTACGGCTCACATAACAATGAGCAGTTCTTC,CASSYGSHNNEQFF
TRBV5-1,.,TRBJ1-1,.,TGCGCCAGCAGCTTGGGACAGACTGAAGCTTTCTTT,CASSLGQTEAFF
TRBV7-8,.,TRBJ1-2,.,TGTGCCAGCAGCTTAGACGCTCAACCAACCCCTGGGGGCTACACCTTC,CASSLDAQPTPGGYTF
TRBV6-5,.,TRBJ1-2,.,TGTGCCAGCAGTGATCGGGGGAACTATGGCTACACCTTC,CASSDRGNYGYTF
TRBV29-1,.,TRBJ2-1,TRBD1,TGCAGCGTTGAAGGGGACAGCTACAATGAGCAGTTCTTC,CSVEGDSYNEQFF
TRBV6-4,few,TRBJ1-1,TRBD1,TGTGCCAGCAGCCGGGACAGGGACGGTGAAGCTTTCTTT,CASSRDRDGEAFF
TRBV19,.,TRBJ2-5,.,TGTGCCAGTAGTATACCAGGGATGGGTGGAGAGACCCAGTACTTC,CASSIPGMGGETQYF
TRBV5-6,.,TRBJ1-4,.,TGTGCCAGCAGCTTGGTGGGGGCTGAAAAACTGTTTTTT,CASSLVGAEKLFF
TRBV9,.,TRBJ1-4,.,TGTGCCAGCAGCGCAGTTTTCGAAAAACTGTTTTTT,CASSAVFEKLFF
TRBV5-1,.,TRBJ2-7,.,TGCGCCAGCAGCTCGGACTCCTACGAGCAGTACTTC,CASSSDSYEQYF
TRBV5-1,.,TRBJ2-5,.,TGCGCCAGCAGCTTGTCCCAGGGTGGCCTGCAGACCCAGTACTTC,CASSLSQGGLQTQYF
TRBV7-8,.,TRBJ2-5,TRBD2,TGTGCCAGCAGCGTCTGGGGGGGAAACGGGGAGACCCAGTACTTC,CASSVWGGNGETQYF
TRBV15,.,TRBJ1-2,.,TGTGCCACCAGTAGGGGGGGGGCGGATAACTATGGCTACACCTTC,CATSRGGADNYGYTF
TRBV6-5,.,TRBJ1-6,.,TGTGCCAGCAGAGAAGGCGATTCACCCCTCCACTTT,CASREGDSPLHF
TRBV2,.,TRBJ2-7,TRBD1,TGTGCCAGCACCCGGGACAGGGCTTACGAGCAGTACTTC,CASTRDRAYEQYF
TRBV25-1,.,TRBJ2-5,.,TGTGCCAGCAGCTTAGAGGCAGGGGGAGGGGAGACCCAGTACTTC,CASSLEAGGGETQYF
TRBV4-1,.,TRBJ2-7,.,TGCGCCAGCAGCCGCACCTTACAGGACGGGGTTTACGAGCAGTACTTC,CASSRTLQDGVYEQYF
TRBV19,few,TRBJ1-4,TRBD1,TGTGCCAGTTCCCTCGCACCCGGGGGAGGGGGCGCGACTAATGAAAAACTGTTTTTT,CASSLAPGGGGATNEKLFF
TRBV4-1,once,TRBJ2-3,.,TGCGCCAGCAGCCAAGACGACCGGGGGGCGGTAGATACGCAGTATTTT,CASSQDDRGAVDTQYF
TRBV29-1,.,TRBJ1-1,TRBD1,TGCAGCGCTGGGACAGGGGGGAACACTGAAGCTTTCTTT,CSAGTGGNTEAFF
TRBV5-4,few,TRBJ1-1,TRBD1,TGTGCCAGCAGCCAGACAGGGGAAGCTTTCTTT,CASSQTGEAFF
TRBV5-1,once,TRBJ1-2,.,TGCGCCAGCAGCTTGTCCACAGGGCCTATTAACTATGGCTACACCTTC,CASSLSTGPINYGYTF
TRBV6-1,once,TRBJ2-7,.,TGTGCCAGCAGTGAGACAAGGAATCTGCTTTACGAGCAGTACTTC,CASSETRNLLYEQYF
TRBV21-1,.,TRBJ2-7,.,TGTGCCAGTAGCAAAGTGGACGGAGTCTCCTACGAGCAGTACTTC,CASSKVDGVSYEQYF
TRBV2,few,TRBJ2-2,.,TGTGCCAGCAGTGGGGGGACGGTGAACACCGGGGAGCTGTTTTTT,CASSGGTVNTGELFF
TRBV5-6,.,TRBJ2-3,TRBD1,TGTGCCAGCAGCCAAACCGGGACAGCGGTTACAGATACGCAGTATTTT,CASSQTGTAVTDTQYF
TRBV6-5,few,TRBJ1-5,.,TGTGCCAGCAGTTACTCGCGCGGTAACAATCAGCCCCAGCATTTT,CASSYSRGNNQPQHF
TRBV29-1,.,TRBJ1-1,.,TGCAGCGTGGACACCTTAGGTACTGAAGCTTTCTTT,CSVDTLGTEAFF
TRBV4-1,.,TRBJ2-7,.,TGCGCCAGCAGCCAATGGGACGGTGCATGGAACGAGCAGTACTTC,CASSQWDGAWNEQYF
TRBV6-5,.,TRBJ1-4,.,TGTGCCAGCAGCCCGACCGGGGTTGAAAAACTGTTTTTT,CASSPTGVEKLFF
TRBV6-6,.,TRBJ1-5,.,TGTGCCAGCAGTACACGTGGTGGGCAGCCCCAGCATTTT,CASSTRGGQPQHF
TRBV9,few,TRBJ2-7,.,TGTGCCAGCAGCGTAGAAGGGGATAGCTCCTACGAGCAGTACTTC,CASSVEGDSSYEQYF
TRBV5-1,.,TRBJ2-3,.,TGCGCCAGCAGCGCACTCGCTAGCACAGATACGCAGTATTTT,CASSALASTDTQYF